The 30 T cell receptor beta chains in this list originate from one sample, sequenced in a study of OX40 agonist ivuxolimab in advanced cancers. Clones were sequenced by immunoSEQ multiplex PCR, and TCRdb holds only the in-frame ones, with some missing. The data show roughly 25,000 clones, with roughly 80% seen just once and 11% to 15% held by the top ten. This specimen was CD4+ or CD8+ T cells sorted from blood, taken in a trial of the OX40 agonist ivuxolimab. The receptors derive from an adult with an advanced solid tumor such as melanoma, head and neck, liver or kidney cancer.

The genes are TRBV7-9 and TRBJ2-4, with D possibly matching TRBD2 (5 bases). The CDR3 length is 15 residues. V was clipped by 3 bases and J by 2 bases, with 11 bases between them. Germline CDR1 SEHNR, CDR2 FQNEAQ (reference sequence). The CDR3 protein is CASSFEGLPKNIQYF. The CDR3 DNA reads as TGTGCCAGCAGCTTCGAGGGCCTGCCCAAAAACATTCAGTACTTC.

CDR3 sequence reads: CASSYAGTEAFF. The CDR3 DNA is TGTGCCAGCAGTTACGCGGGCACTGAAGCTTTCTTT. The rearrangement joins TRBV6-5 to TRBJ1-1; D remains ambiguous. V was pared by 2 bases and J by 4 bases, with 5 bases between. This CDR3 contains 12 residues. In germline, CDR1 is MNHEY, CDR2 SVGAGI.

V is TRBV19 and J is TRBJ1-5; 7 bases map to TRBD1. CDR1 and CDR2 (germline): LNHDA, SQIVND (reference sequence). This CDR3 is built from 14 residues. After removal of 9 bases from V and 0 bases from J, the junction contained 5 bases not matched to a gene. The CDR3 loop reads CASSTGVSNQPQHF. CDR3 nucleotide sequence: TGTGCCAGCAGCACAGGGGTTAGCAATCAGCCCCAGCATTTT.

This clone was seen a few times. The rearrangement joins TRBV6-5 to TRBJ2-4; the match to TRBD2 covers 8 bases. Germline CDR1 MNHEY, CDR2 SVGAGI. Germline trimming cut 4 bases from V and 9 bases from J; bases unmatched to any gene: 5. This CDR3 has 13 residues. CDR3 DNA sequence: TGTGCCAGCAGTTCGGGACTAGTCCCCATTCAGTACTTC. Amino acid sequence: CASSSGLVPIQYF.

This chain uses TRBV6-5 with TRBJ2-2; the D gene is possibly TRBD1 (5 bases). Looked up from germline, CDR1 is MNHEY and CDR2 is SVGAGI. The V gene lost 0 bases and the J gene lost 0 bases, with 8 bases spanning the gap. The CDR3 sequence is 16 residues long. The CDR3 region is CASSYSSRANTGELFF. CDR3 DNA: TGTGCCAGCAGTTACTCCTCCAGGGCGAACACCGGGGAGCTGTTTTTT.

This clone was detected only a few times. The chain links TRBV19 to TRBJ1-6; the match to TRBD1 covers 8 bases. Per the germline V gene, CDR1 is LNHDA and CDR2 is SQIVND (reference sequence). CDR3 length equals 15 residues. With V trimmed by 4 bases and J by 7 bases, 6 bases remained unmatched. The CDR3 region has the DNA TGTGCCAGTAGTAAGACAGGGGCCCCCAATTCACCCCTCCACTTT. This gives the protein CASSKTGAPNSPLHF.

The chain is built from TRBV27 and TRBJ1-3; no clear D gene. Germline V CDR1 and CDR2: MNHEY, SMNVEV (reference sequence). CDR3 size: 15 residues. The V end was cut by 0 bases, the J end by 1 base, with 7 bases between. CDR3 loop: CASSLSGPSGNTIYF. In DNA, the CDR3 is TGTGCCAGCAGTTTATCTGGTCCGTCTGGAAACACCATATATTTT.

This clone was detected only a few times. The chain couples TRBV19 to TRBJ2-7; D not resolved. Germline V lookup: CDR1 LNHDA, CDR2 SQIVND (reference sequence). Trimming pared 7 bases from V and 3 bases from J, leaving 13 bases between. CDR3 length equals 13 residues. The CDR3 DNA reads TGTGCCAGTAACCCCGGCCGAGGCTACGAGCAGTACTTC. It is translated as CASNPGRGYEQYF.

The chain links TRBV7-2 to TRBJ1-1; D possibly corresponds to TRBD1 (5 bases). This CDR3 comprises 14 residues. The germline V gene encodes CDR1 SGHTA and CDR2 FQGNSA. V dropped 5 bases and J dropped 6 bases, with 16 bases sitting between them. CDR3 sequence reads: CASSPGGREAEAFF. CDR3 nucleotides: TGTGCCAGCAGCCCAGGCGGCAGGGAAGCTGAAGCTTTCTTT.

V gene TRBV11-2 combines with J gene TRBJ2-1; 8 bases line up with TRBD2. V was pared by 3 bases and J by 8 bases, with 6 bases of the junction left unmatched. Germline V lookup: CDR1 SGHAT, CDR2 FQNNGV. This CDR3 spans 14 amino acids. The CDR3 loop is CASSFSGVLDEQFF. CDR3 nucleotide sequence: TGTGCCAGCAGCTTTAGCGGGGTTTTAGATGAGCAGTTCTTC.

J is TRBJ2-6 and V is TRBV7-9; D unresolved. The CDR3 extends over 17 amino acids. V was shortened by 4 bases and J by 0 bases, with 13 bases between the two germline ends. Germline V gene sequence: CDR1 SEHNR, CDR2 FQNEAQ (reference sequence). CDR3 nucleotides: TGTGCCAGCAGCTGGCGGCAAGATAGCTCTGGGGCCAACGTCCTGACTTTC. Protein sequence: CASSWRQDSSGANVLTF.

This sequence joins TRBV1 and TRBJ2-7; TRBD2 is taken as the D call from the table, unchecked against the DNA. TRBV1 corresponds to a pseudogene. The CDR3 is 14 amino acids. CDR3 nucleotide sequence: TGCACCAGCAGTCTGGACTTGGCGGGGGGCGAGCAGTACTTC. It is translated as CTSSLDLAGGEQYF.

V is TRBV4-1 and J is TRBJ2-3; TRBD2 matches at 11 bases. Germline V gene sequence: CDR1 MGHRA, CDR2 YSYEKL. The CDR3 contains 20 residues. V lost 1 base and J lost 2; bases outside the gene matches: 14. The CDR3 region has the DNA TGCGCCAGCAGCCAAGGTGGAGTAGCTAGCGGGGGGATCAACACAGATACGCAGTATTTT. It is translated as CASSQGGVASGGINTDTQYF.

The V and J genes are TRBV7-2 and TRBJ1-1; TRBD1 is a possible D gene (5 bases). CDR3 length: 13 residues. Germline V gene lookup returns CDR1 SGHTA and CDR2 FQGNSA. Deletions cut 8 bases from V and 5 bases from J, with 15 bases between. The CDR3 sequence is CASGAGGGTEAFF. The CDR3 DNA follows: TGTGCCAGCGGAGCCGGGGGAGGAACTGAAGCTTTCTTT.

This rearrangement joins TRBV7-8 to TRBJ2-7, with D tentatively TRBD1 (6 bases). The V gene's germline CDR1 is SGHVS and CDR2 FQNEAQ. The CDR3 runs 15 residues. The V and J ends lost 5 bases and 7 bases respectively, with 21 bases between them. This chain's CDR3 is CASSAQTPTGWEQYF. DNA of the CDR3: TGTGCCAGCAGCGCACAAACTCCGACAGGTTGGGAGCAGTACTTC. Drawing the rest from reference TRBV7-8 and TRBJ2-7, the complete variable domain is GAGVSQSPRYKVAKRGQDVALRCDPISGHVSLFWYQQALGQGPEFLTYFQNEAQLDKSGLPSDRFFAERPEGSVSTLKIQRTQQEDSAVYLCASSAQTPTGWEQYFGPGTRLTVT.

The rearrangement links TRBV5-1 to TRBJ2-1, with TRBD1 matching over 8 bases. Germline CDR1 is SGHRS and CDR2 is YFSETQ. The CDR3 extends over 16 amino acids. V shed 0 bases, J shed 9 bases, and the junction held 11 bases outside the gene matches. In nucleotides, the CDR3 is TGCGCCAGCAGCTTGGCCGGACAGGGTGGAAGGGGTGAGCAGTTCTTC. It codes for CASSLAGQGGRGEQFF. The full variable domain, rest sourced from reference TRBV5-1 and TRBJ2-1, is KAGVTQTPRYLIKTRGQQVTLSCSPISGHRSVSWYQQTPGQGLQFLFEYFSETQRNKGNFPGRFSGRQFSNSRSEMNVSTLELGDSALYLCASSLAGQGGRGEQFFGPGTRLTVL.

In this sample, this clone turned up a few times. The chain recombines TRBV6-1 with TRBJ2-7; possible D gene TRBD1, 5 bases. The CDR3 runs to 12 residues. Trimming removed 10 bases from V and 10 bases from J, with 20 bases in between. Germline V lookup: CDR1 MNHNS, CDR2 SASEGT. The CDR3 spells CATSLQGLGQYF. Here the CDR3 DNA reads TGTGCCACCTCCCTCCAGGGTTTAGGTCAGTACTTC.

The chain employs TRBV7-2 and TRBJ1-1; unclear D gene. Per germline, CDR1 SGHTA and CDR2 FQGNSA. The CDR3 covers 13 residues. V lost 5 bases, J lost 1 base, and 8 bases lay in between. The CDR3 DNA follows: TGTGCCAGCAGCCCCAATTCGAACACTGAAGCTTTCTTT. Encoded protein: CASSPNSNTEAFF.

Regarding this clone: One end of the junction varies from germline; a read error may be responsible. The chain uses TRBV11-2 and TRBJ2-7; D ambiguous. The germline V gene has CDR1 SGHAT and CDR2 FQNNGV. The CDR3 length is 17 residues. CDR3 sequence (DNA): TGTGCCAGCAGCTTAGTGGGTTTTGGGGTTCTTTCCTCCGAGCAGTACTTC. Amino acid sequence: CASSLVGFGVLSSEQYF.

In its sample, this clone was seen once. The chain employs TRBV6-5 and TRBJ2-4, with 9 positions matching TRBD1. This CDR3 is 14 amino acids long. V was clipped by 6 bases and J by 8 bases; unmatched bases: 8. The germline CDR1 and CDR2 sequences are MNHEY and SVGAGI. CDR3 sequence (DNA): TGTGCCAGCAGAGCGGGACAGGGTACGGACATTCAGTACTTC. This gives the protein CASRAGQGTDIQYF.

The CDR3 nucleotides read TGTGCCAGCAGATACGAAGACAGGGCGGAAGCTGAAGCTTTCTTT. It translates to CASRYEDRAEAEAFF. V gene TRBV6-5 combines with J gene TRBJ1-1; 7 nucleotides align to TRBD1. The CDR3 is made up of 15 amino acids. The germline V gene encodes CDR1 MNHEY and CDR2 SVGAGI. Losses at the gene ends were 6 bases for V and 6 bases for J; bases not matched to a gene: 13.

Here the CDR3 DNA reads TGTGCCAGTACCTTCCGAGGGACCTACAATGAGCAGTTCTTC. The encoded protein is CASTFRGTYNEQFF. This chain links TRBV19 with TRBJ2-1, with a possible D match to TRBD2 (5 bases). Trimming shortened V by 7 bases and J by 2 bases, and 12 bases separated the two germline ends. The CDR3 is made up of 14 amino acids. Germline V CDR1 and CDR2: LNHDA, SQIVND (reference sequence).

The CDR3 here is CASSWRQGWGDTIYF. CDR3 bases: TGTGCCAGCAGCTGGCGACAGGGTTGGGGGGACACCATATATTTT. The chain carries TRBV7-6 and TRBJ1-3, with TRBD1 matching over 7 bases. The CDR3 runs to 15 residues. With 4 bases clipped from V and 8 bases from J, the junction kept 11 bases outside the gene matches. Germline CDR1 reads SGHVS; CDR2 reads FNYEAQ.

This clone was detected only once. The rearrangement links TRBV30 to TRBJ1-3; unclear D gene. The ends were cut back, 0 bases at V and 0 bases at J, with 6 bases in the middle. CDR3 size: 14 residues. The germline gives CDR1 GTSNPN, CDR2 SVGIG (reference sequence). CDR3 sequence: CAWSVGSSGNTIYF. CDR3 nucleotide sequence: TGTGCCTGGAGTGTTGGTAGCTCTGGAAACACCATATATTTT. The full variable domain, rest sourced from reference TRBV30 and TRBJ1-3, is SQTIHQWPATLVQPVGSPLSLECTVEGTSNPNLYWYRQAAGRGLQLLFYSVGIGQISSEVPQNLSASRPQDRQFILSSKKLLLSDSGFYLCAWSVGSSGNTIYFGEGSWLTVV.

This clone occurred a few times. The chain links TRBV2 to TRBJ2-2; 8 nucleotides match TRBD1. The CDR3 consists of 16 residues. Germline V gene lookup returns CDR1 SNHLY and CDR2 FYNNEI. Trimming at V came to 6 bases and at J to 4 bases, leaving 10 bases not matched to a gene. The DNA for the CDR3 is TGTGCCAGCAGCGCTGGACAGGGAGTAAGCACCGGGGAGCTGTTTTTT. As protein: CASSAGQGVSTGELFF.

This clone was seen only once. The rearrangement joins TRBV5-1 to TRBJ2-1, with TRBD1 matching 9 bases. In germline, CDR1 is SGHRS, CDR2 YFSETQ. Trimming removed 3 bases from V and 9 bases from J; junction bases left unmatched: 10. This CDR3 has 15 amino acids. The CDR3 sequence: CASSSIGTGNGEQFF. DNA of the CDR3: TGCGCCAGCAGCTCCATCGGGACAGGGAATGGTGAGCAGTTCTTC.

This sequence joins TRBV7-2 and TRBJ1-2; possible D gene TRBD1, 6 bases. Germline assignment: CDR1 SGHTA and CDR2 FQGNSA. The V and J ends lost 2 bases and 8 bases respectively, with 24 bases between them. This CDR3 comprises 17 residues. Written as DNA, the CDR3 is TGTGCCAGCAGCTTAAGCCCCAGCAGGACAGTCGATAGGGGCTACACCTTC. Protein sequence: CASSLSPSRTVDRGYTF.

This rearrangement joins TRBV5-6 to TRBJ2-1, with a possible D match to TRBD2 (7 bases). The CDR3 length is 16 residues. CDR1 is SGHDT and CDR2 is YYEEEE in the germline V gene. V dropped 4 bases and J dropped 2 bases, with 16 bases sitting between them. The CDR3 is CASSPLGGGPYNEQFF. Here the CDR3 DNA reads TGTGCCAGCAGCCCTCTTGGCGGGGGCCCCTACAATGAGCAGTTCTTC.

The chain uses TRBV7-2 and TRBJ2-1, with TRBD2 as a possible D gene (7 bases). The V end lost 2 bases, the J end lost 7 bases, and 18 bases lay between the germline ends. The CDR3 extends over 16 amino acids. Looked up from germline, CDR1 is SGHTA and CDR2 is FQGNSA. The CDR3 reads CASSLWEGGAENEQFF. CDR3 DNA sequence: TGTGCCAGCAGCTTATGGGAGGGGGGGGCCGAGAATGAGCAGTTCTTC.

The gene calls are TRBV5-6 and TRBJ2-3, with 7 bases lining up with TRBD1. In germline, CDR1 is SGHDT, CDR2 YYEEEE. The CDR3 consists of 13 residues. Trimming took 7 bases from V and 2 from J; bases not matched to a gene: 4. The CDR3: CASLQGPTDTQYF. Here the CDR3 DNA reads TGTGCCAGCCTACAGGGGCCCACAGATACGCAGTATTTT.